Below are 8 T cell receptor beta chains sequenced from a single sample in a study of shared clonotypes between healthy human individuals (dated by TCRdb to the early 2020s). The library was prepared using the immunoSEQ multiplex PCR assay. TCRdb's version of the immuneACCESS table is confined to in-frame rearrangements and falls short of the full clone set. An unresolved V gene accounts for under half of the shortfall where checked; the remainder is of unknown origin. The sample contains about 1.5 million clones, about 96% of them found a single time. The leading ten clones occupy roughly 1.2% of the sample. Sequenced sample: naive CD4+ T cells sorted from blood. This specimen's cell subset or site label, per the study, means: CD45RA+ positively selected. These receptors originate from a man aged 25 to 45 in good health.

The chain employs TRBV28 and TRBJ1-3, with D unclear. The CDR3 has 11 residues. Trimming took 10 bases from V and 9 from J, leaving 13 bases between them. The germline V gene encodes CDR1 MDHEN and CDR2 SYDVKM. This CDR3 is CATTGGGTIYF. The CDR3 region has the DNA TGTGCCACCACCGGCGGAGGCACCATATATTTT. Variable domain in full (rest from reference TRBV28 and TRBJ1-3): DVKVTQSSRYLVKRTGEKVFLECVQDMDHENMFWYRQDPGLGLRLIYFSYDVKMKEKGDIPEGYSVSREKKERFSLILESASTNQTSMYLCATTGGGTIYFGEGSWLTVV.

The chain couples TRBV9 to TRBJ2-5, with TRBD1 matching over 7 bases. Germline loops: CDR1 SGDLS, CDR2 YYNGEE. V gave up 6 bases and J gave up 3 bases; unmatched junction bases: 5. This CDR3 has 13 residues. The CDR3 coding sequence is TGTGCCAGCAACCGAGACAGGGAAGAGACCCAGTACTTC. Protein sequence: CASNRDREETQYF.

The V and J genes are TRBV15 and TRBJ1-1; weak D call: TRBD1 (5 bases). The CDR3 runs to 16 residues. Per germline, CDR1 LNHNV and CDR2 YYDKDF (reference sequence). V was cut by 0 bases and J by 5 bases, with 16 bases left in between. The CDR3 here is CATSRDLGRVVTEAFF. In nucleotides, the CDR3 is TGTGCCACCAGCAGAGATCTAGGCAGGGTGGTTACTGAAGCTTTCTTT.

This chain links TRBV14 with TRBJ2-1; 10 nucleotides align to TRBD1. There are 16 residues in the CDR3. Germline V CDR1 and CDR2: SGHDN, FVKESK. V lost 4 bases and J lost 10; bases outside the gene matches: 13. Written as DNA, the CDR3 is TGTGCCAGCAGCCGAAACGGACAGGGGGGTTGGAAAGAGCAGTTCTTC. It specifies CASSRNGQGGWKEQFF.

CDR3 DNA sequence: TGTGCCAGCCGTACAGGGGGGAACACCGGGGAGCTGTTTTTT. This translates into CASRTGGNTGELFF. The chain has TRBV28 and TRBJ2-2; 8 nucleotides line up with TRBD1. The CDR3 contains 14 residues. J lost 1 base, V lost 8 bases, and 3 bases had no gene match. Germline V CDR1 and CDR2: MDHEN, SYDVKM.

CDR3 sequence: CASSGGSSYEQYF. The CDR3 coding sequence is TGTGCCAGCAGTGGGGGGAGCTCCTACGAGCAGTACTTC. The chain links TRBV27 to TRBJ2-7; D may be TRBD2 (6 bases). Germline CDR1 is MNHEY and CDR2 is SMNVEV (reference sequence). This CDR3 has 13 residues. V lost 5 bases, J lost 0 bases, and 8 bases lay in between.

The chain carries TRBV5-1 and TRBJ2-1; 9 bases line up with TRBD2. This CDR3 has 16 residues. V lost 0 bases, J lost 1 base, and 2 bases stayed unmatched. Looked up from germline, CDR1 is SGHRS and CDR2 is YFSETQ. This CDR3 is CASSLELAGSYNEQFF. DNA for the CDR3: TGCGCCAGCAGCTTGGAGCTAGCGGGATCCTACAATGAGCAGTTCTTC.

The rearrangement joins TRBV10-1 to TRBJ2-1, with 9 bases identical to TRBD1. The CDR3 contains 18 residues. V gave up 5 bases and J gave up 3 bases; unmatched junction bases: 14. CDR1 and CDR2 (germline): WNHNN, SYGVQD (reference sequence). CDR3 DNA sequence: TGCGCCAGCAGTCCACAGGGGGCTTCGAGACTGGACTACAATGAGCAGTTCTTC. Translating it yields CASSPQGASRLDYNEQFF.